This record concerns one TCR beta chain sequence. Its antigen is unidentified. The sample comes from a study of circulating CD8 cells and anti-PD-1 response in melanoma. Overall study results and limits: No tumor material was available, so peptide assays assessed reactivity. TIGIT repertoires were least diverse, DNEG repertoires most diverse. Under 7% of TRB clonotypes were shared between subsets at M1.

From live CD3+CD8+TCRalphabeta+ cells, four PD-1 and/or TIGIT subsets were sorted. The V segment lost 3 bases and the J segment 2 bases; nucleotides outside the gene matches: 5. The CDR3 extends over 15 amino acids. CDR1 is KGHSH, CDR2 LQKENI, per germline. TCR libraries were prepared from around 15 ng of total RNA with the QIAseq Immune Repertoire TCR panel. MiXCR, run by TCRdb on the reads, gives a single entry per CDR3 protein. The table records 2,000 to 2,500 distinct CDR3 sequences, around 6.3% of them present only once. This sequence originates from a human donor with melanoma. The chain employs TRBV18 and TRBJ2-7; TRBD1 matches 9 bases. The source was CD8+ T cells from PBMCs, collected at baseline or after one month of anti-PD-1 therapy (not recorded which). The CDR3 spells CASSPEDRGTYEQYF. Written as DNA, the CDR3 is TGTGCCAGCTCACCCGAGGACAGGGGAACCTACGAGCAGTACTTC.